The T cell receptor (beta chain) described here comes from a study of cytomegalovirus exposure and HLA in healthy donors. Study-wide results and limits: Upon later analysis, HLA-associated TCR beta chains proved more clonally expanded than other, equally common chains.

PCR employed 60 Vbeta and 13 Jbeta primers. Profiling relied on immunoSEQ multiplex PCR, and the TCRdb table lists in-frame clones only, not all of them. The sample has around 100,000 clones; less than 75% are singletons. In regard to this clone: Its antigen is currently unknown.

This CDR3 has 15 residues. V shed 3 bases and J 4 bases; nucleotides not matched to a gene: 6. CDR1 and CDR2 from the germline V gene are LNHDA and SQIVND (reference sequence). This chain connects TRBV19 to TRBJ2-5; 9 nucleotides align to TRBD2. This receptor was identified in a man aged 35-49 years in good health and CMV-seropositive. The sample consisted of PBMCs. DNA for the CDR3: TGTGCCAGTAGTATTGGGTCTAGCGGGATAGAGACCCAGTACTTC. Amino acids: CASSIGSSGIETQYF.